Each of the 29 T cell receptor beta chains below was sequenced from the same sample in a study of blood T cells in healthy people across ages. A second PCR of 7 to 11 cycles used a sample-barcoded 5' primer and a J-beta primer mix. TCRdb ran MiXCR on the 5' RACE reads and lists one entry per CDR3 protein. The top ten hold under 30% of the sample, which has around 780,000 distinct CDR3 sequences, around three fifths seen once. The material sequenced was blood. The receptor source for this set is a middle-aged man in good health.

The chain is built from TRBV27 and TRBJ1-5; D remains unclear. Trimming took 5 bases from V and 6 from J, leaving 11 bases between them. The CDR3 spans 13 residues. Germline CDR1 MNHEY, CDR2 SMNVEV (reference sequence). CDR3 sequence (DNA): TGTGCCAGCAGTGACCCCCGGGGTCAGCCCCAGCATTTT. It encodes CASSDPRGQPQHF.

This clonotype was detected a few times. The rearrangement joins TRBV7-2 to TRBJ2-1; 11 bases are a match to TRBD1. The CDR3 length is 16 residues. Germline loops: CDR1 SGHTA, CDR2 FQGNSA. V gave up 3 bases and J gave up 8 bases; unmatched junction bases: 9. CDR3 coding DNA: TGTGCCAGCAGCTTCATTGGTAGGACAGGGGGCGATGAGCAGTTCTTC. Its translation is CASSFIGRTGGDEQFF.

The rearrangement uses TRBV7-9 and TRBJ2-5, with 7 bases matching TRBD2. This CDR3 region has 16 residues. Germline CDR1 SEHNR, CDR2 FQNEAQ (reference sequence). The junction had 10 bases not matched to a gene; V was cut back by 4 bases and J by 2 bases. The CDR3 sequence is CASSSVGEGGQETQYF. Here the CDR3 DNA reads TGTGCCAGCAGCTCGGTAGGGGAGGGAGGACAAGAGACCCAGTACTTC. The full variable domain, in which reference TRBV7-9 and TRBJ2-5 provide the parts outside the CDR3, is DTGVSQNPRHKITKRGQNVTFRCDPISEHNRLYWYRQTLGQGPEFLTYFQNEAQLEKSRLLSDRFSAERPKGSFSTLEIQRTEQGDSAMYLCASSSVGEGGQETQYFGPGTRLLVL.

This clonotype was detected once. The chain has TRBV20-1 and TRBJ2-1; 14 bases fit TRBD2. J gave up 3 bases and V 3 bases, and 7 bases lay outside the gene matches. CDR1 DFQATT and CDR2 SNEGSKA come from the germline V gene (reference sequence). The CDR3 has 17 amino acids. The CDR3 DNA is TGCAGTGCTAGCCCCCGACTAGCGGGGGGGCTCTACAATGAGCAGTTCTTC. Translation: CSASPRLAGGLYNEQFF.

This clonotype was counted once. CDR3 protein: CASSLDTSGAPREQYF. The CDR3 DNA sequence: TGTGCCAGCAGCTTGGATACTAGCGGAGCCCCCCGCGAGCAGTACTTC. The chain is built from TRBV7-6 and TRBJ2-5; 8 bases are shared with TRBD2. The DNA end is more similar to TRBJ2-7, so the J call may be wrong. Germline V gene lookup returns CDR1 SGHVS and CDR2 FNYEAQ. CDR3 length: 16 residues.

This clonotype was found a few times. The rearrangement joins TRBV6-6 to TRBJ2-5, with TRBD2 matching 7 bases. The CDR3 is made up of 14 amino acids. Germline values: CDR1 MNHNY, CDR2 SVGAGI (reference sequence). Germline trimming cut 5 bases from V and 4 bases from J; bases unmatched to any gene: 7. CDR3 in amino acids: CASSEGLPAETQYF. CDR3 nucleotide sequence: TGTGCCAGCAGTGAGGGACTACCGGCAGAGACCCAGTACTTC.

V is TRBV6-2 or TRBV6-3 and J is TRBJ1-1, with no clear D. V dropped 6 bases and J dropped 0 bases, with 11 bases sitting between them. CDR1 is MNHEY and CDR2 is SVGEGT in the germline V gene. The CDR3 length is 14 residues. The CDR3 DNA follows: TGTGCCAGCAGCGACCCGGAGTTGAACACTGAAGCTTTCTTT. It translates to CASSDPELNTEAFF.

This chain joins TRBV9 and TRBJ2-3; 10 nucleotides line up with TRBD2. The CDR3 totals 18 residues. Germline-derived CDR1 and CDR2 are SGDLS and YYNGEE. The V gene end was trimmed by 2 bases and the J gene end by 2 bases; junction bases not matched to a gene: 11. The CDR3 region is CASSVAGWTSGNTDTQYF. The CDR3 DNA reads TGTGCCAGCAGCGTGGCAGGTTGGACTAGCGGAAACACAGATACGCAGTATTTT.

This clonotype was observed a few times. The DNA of the CDR3 is TGTGCCAGCAGCCGAAATAGCTGGCAGGGAAGCGTCCATGGCTACACCTTC. Translation gives CASSRNSWQGSVHGYTF. This chain connects TRBV7-3 to TRBJ1-2, with D maybe TRBD1 (5 bases). The germline gives CDR1 SGHTA, CDR2 FQGTGA. This CDR3 comprises 17 residues. The V end was cut by 5 bases, the J end by 6 bases, with 25 bases between.

This clonotype came up once. The chain links TRBV5-6 to TRBJ2-4; D remains unclear. The CDR3 consists of 13 residues. Deletions cut 0 bases from V and 2 bases from J, with 3 bases between. Germline V gene sequence: CDR1 SGHDT, CDR2 YYEEEE. CDR3 nucleotides: TGTGCCAGCAGCTTGGTCTCCAAAAACATTCAGTACTTC. It codes for CASSLVSKNIQYF.

The V gene is TRBV5-1, the J gene TRBJ2-5; maybe TRBD1 (5 bases). The germline V gene encodes CDR1 SGHRS and CDR2 YFSETQ. Trimming removed 2 bases at V and 3 bases at J, with 14 bases between. The CDR3 extends over 15 amino acids. CDR3 bases: TGCGCCAGCAGCTTCCAAGGGGTTAACGAAGAGACCCAGTACTTC. Translation: CASSFQGVNEETQYF.

Only a few counts were recorded for this clonotype. The gene calls are TRBV7-9 and TRBJ1-1; D might be TRBD1 (6 bases). Trimming took off 4 bases at V and 6 bases at J, with 12 bases between the two ends. From germline, CDR1 is SEHNR and CDR2 FQNEAQ (reference sequence). The CDR3 has 13 residues. This CDR3 reads CASSSARTAEAFF. The CDR3 nucleotides are TGTGCCAGCAGCTCCGCCCGGACAGCTGAAGCTTTCTTT.

CDR3 amino acids: CSARETVEGREFF. The CDR3 DNA follows: TGCAGTGCTAGAGAGACAGTTGAAGGACGGGAGTTCTTC. The chain uses TRBV20-1 and TRBJ2-1; D is possibly TRBD1 (5 bases). Per germline, CDR1 DFQATT and CDR2 SNEGSKA (reference sequence). V lost 0 bases to trimming and J lost 14 bases, with 17 bases between them. This CDR3 is built from 13 residues.

J is TRBJ1-2 and V is TRBV27; unclear D gene. Trimming removed 0 bases at V and 2 bases at J, with 7 bases between. The CDR3 extends over 14 amino acids. Looked up from germline, CDR1 is MNHEY and CDR2 is SMNVEV (reference sequence). CDR3 sequence: CASSLSGDNYGYTF. CDR3 DNA: TGTGCCAGCAGTTTATCGGGAGACAACTATGGCTACACCTTC.

This clonotype occurred a few times. The chain carries TRBV6-7 and TRBJ2-3; 7 nucleotides align to TRBD1. TRBV6-7 is known as an ORF, though its function is uncertain. The CDR3 sequence is 17 residues long. V lost 4 bases and J lost 1; bases outside the gene matches: 11. This CDR3 reads CASSSRRDSLGTDTQYF. CDR3 DNA: TGTGCCAGCAGTTCACGAAGGGACAGCCTCGGCACAGATACGCAGTATTTT.

The genes are TRBV20-1 and TRBJ2-5; D is possibly TRBD2 (6 bases). The CDR3 covers 14 residues. Trimming took 5 bases from V and 3 from J, leaving 16 bases between them. Germline lookup yields CDR1 DFQATT and CDR2 SNEGSKA (reference sequence). The CDR3: CSAFYNGGKETQYF. The CDR3 DNA reads as TGCAGTGCTTTCTACAATGGGGGGAAAGAGACCCAGTACTTC.

The chain joins TRBV6-2 or TRBV6-3 to TRBJ2-1, with 14 bases lining up with TRBD2. CDR1 is MNHEY and CDR2 is SVGEGT in the germline V gene. The ends lost 10 bases at V and 8 bases at J; junction bases unmatched: 7. The CDR3 extends over 14 amino acids. The CDR3 DNA is TGTGCCACCCTACGGGGACTAGCGGGAGATGAGCAGTTCTTC. Residues: CATLRGLAGDEQFF.

The chain employs TRBV18 and TRBJ2-6, with D uncertain. Germline lookup yields CDR1 KGHSH and CDR2 LQKENI. Trimming left V 3 bases short and J 2 bases short, with 5 bases between. The CDR3 spans 14 residues. CDR3 residues: CASSPSPGANVLTF. DNA for the CDR3: TGTGCCAGCTCACCGTCCCCTGGGGCCAACGTCCTGACTTTC. Looking up the rest from reference TRBV18 and TRBJ2-6 gives the full variable domain: NAGVMQNPRHLVRRRGQEARLRCSPMKGHSHVYWYRQLPEEGLKFMVYLQKENIIDESGMPKERFSAEFPKEGPSILRIQQVVRGDSAAYFCASSPSPGANVLTFGAGSRLTVL.

V gene TRBV27 combines with J gene TRBJ2-2, with D unclear. This CDR3 spans 15 amino acids. The V gene lost 5 bases and the J gene lost 6 bases, with 16 bases spanning the gap. The germline V gene has CDR1 MNHEY and CDR2 SMNVEV (reference sequence). The CDR3 DNA is TGTGCCAGCAGTCTGGGTCCTAGTCGGTCCGGGGAGCTGTTTTTT. Its translation is CASSLGPSRSGELFF.

To note about this clonotype: This could be a read error, since a much larger clone is one nucleotide away. The chain employs TRBV29-1 and TRBJ2-1; D uncertain. The J call may be incorrect, as the DNA end agrees better with TRBJ2-7. The CDR3 is 11 amino acids. CDR1 and CDR2 from the germline V gene are SQVTM and ANQGSEA. The CDR3 DNA reads as TGCAGCGTTGATGGGTACAATGAGCAGTACTTC. Amino acids: CSVDGYNEQYF.

This clonotype turned up a few times. The chain combines TRBV29-1 with TRBJ1-2; TRBD1 aligns across 7 bases. In germline, CDR1 is SQVTM, CDR2 ANQGSEA. This CDR3 has 14 amino acids. V dropped 2 bases and J dropped 7; count of bases not matched to a gene: 10. Here the CDR3 DNA reads TGCAGCGTTGAATTCCCCGGGACAGTCTTTGGCTACACCTTC. Translated, it gives CSVEFPGTVFGYTF.

The V and J genes are TRBV9 and TRBJ2-5; 9 bases align to TRBD2. Germline V gene lookup returns CDR1 SGDLS and CDR2 YYNGEE. The CDR3 covers 15 residues. V lost 2 bases and J lost 3; bases outside the gene matches: 5. CDR3 sequence (DNA): TGTGCCAGCAGCGTGACGGGACTAGCAGAAGAGACCCAGTACTTC. It is translated as CASSVTGLAEETQYF.

This chain joins TRBV28 and TRBJ1-1; possibly TRBD1 for D (5 bases). This CDR3 is built from 15 residues. The V end was cut by 2 bases, the J end by 2 bases, with 12 bases between. Germline-derived CDR1 and CDR2 are MDHEN and SYDVKM. The CDR3 nucleotides read TGTGCCAGCAGTTTACTAGGGGCCGGAAACACTGAAGCTTTCTTT. This gives the protein CASSLLGAGNTEAFF.

The J gene is TRBJ2-3, the V gene TRBV4-1, with D perhaps TRBD1 (6 bases). CDR3 length: 14 amino acids. V gave up 2 bases and J gave up 4 bases, with 10 bases separating them. Germline CDR1 is MGHRA and CDR2 is YSYEKL. The CDR3 DNA follows: TGCGCCAGCAGCCAATCAGGGGATCCAGATACGCAGTATTTT. As protein: CASSQSGDPDTQYF.

This chain connects TRBV27 to TRBJ2-1, with 9 bases that match TRBD1. Trimming at V came to 7 bases and at J to 7 bases, leaving 5 bases not matched to a gene. The germline gives CDR1 MNHEY, CDR2 SMNVEV (reference sequence). The CDR3 contains 13 residues. The CDR3 DNA follows: TGTGCCAGCACTACACAGGGGGCGAATGAGCAGTTCTTC. It is translated as CASTTQGANEQFF.

The chain links TRBV6-5 to TRBJ1-2, with D tentatively TRBD1 (6 bases). This CDR3 spans 18 amino acids. V lost 2 bases to trimming and J lost 6 bases, with 25 bases between them. Germline V gives CDR1 MNHEY, CDR2 SVGAGI. In DNA, the CDR3 is TGTGCCAGCAGTTACGGCCCGAGCGTAGGGGGGGGTCAGGATGGCTACACCTTC. It encodes CASSYGPSVGGGQDGYTF.

The J gene is TRBJ2-7, the V gene TRBV5-1; no clear D. Looked up from germline, CDR1 is SGHRS and CDR2 is YFSETQ. V lost 0 bases to trimming and J lost 0 bases, with 10 bases between them. This CDR3 contains 15 residues. The chain's CDR3 is CASSLGKPYSYEQYF. CDR3 nucleotides: TGCGCCAGCAGCTTGGGCAAACCGTACTCCTACGAGCAGTACTTC.

The genes are TRBV20-1 and TRBJ1-2; no firm D call. V was trimmed by 0 bases and J by 8 bases, leaving 13 bases between them. This CDR3 comprises 13 residues. Germline V gene sequence: CDR1 DFQATT, CDR2 SNEGSKA (reference sequence). CDR3 coding DNA: TGCAGTGCTAGAGACCCTACTAGTATCGGCTACACCTTC. Residues: CSARDPTSIGYTF.

With respect to this clonotype: This may arise from a read error, as a much more abundant clone is one base away. The chain carries TRBV7-2 and TRBJ2-5; 9 positions match TRBD1. Germline V lookup: CDR1 SGHTA, CDR2 FQGNSA. The CDR3 has 15 residues. CDR3 loop: CASNLEGQGGQTQYF. Written as DNA, the CDR3 is TGTGCCAGCAACTTAGAGGGACAGGGCGGGCAGACCCAGTACTTC.